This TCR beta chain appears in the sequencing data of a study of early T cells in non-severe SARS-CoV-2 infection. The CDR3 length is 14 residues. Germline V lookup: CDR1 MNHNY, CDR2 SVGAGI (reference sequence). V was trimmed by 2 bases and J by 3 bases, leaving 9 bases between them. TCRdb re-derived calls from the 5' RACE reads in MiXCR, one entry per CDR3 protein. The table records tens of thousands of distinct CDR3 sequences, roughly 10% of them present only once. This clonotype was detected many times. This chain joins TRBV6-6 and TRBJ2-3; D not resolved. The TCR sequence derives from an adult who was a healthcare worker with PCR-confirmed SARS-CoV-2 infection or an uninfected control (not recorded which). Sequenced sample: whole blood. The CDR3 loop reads CASSYAEWTDTQYF. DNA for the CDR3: TGTGCCAGCAGTTACGCGGAGTGGACAGATACGCAGTATTTT.